This entry is about one T cell receptor beta chain. These data originate in a study of a mutant IDH1 vaccine in newly diagnosed glioma. The time point: baseline, week 1 (first vaccination visit). Treatment specified: pre-vaccination baseline after standard-of-care therapy. The CDR3 totals 16 residues. Germline-derived CDR1 and CDR2 are SGDLS and YYNGEE. The J segment lost 1 base and the V segment lost 3 bases, leaving 8 bases of the junction unmatched. The data were produced by immunoSEQ multiplex PCR, yet TCRdb's version contains in-frame clones alone and is incomplete. The table shows tens of thousands of clones, with over 75% occurring only once.

This sample comprised PBMCs, obtained from a glioma patient treated with radiotherapy, temozolomide or both. This sequence originates from a man aged 25 to 40 with glioma. The chain has TRBV9 and TRBJ2-7; TRBD1 matches at 9 bases. DNA of the CDR3: TGTGCCAGCAGCGCCGGGATGGGGACAGGGTCCTACGAGCAGTACTTC. Residues: CASSAGMGTGSYEQYF.